This T cell receptor beta chain originates from a study of spatial heterogeneity in lung cancer. TCRdb re-called the 5' RACE reads through MiXCR, storing one row per CDR3 protein. The sample contains 77,000 or so distinct CDR3 sequences, approximately 20% of which appear only once. Time point meaning: sample taken at primary tumor resection. Tumor, nontumor lung or frozen PBMC supplied whole RNA, sequenced without sorting. This clonotype was detected ten times or more. This clonotype originated in a male donor with early-stage non-small cell lung cancer. This specimen was PBMCs, taken at surgery.

CDR3 sequence reads: CASRSGGAGNEQFF. The CDR3 nucleotides read TGTGCCAGCAGGAGCGGGGGGGCGGGGAATGAGCAGTTCTTC. The rearrangement joins TRBV27 to TRBJ2-1; 10 positions match TRBD2. The CDR3 loop spans 14 amino acids. Per the germline V gene, CDR1 is MNHEY and CDR2 is SMNVEV (reference sequence). Trimming cost V 6 bases and J 7 bases; bases outside gene matches: 6.